The following is a T cell receptor beta chain sequence with its context. The sample belongs to a study of cytomegalovirus exposure and HLA in healthy donors. With 60 Vbeta and 13 Jbeta primers, the PCR was carried out. Only in-frame clones appear in the TCRdb table, and some are missing; sequencing was by immunoSEQ multiplex PCR. The data contain approximately 130,000 clones, around 82% of them seen just once; the ten biggest clones take up approximately 1.7%. The sequencing input was PBMCs. This TCR was recovered from a boy aged 10-17 years in good health and CMV-seronegative.

The CDR3 DNA reads TGCGCCAGCAGCCAGGAGGGGCCACTCTCGGGCAATCAGCCCCAGCATTTT. Translated: CASSQEGPLSGNQPQHF. This chain joins TRBV4-3 and TRBJ1-5, with D perhaps matching TRBD1 (5 bases). This CDR3 is built from 17 residues. The V gene's germline CDR1 is LGHNA and CDR2 YSLEER. V lost 3 bases and J lost 2, with 17 bases in between.